The text below deals with one TCR beta chain. Researchers ran the PCR with 60 Vbeta and 13 Jbeta primers. This table comes from immunoSEQ multiplex PCR, and its TCRdb copy is limited to in-frame clones, with some not included. This repertoire comprises approximately 71,000 clones; its ten largest clones make up about 4%. The trim removed 4 bases at V and 8 bases at J, leaving 5 bases unmatched. CDR1 and CDR2 from the germline V gene are SGHNT and YENEEA. The CDR3 covers 13 residues. This specimen belongs to a study of cytomegalovirus exposure and HLA in healthy donors. The chain is built from TRBV11-3 and TRBJ2-1, with TRBD1 identical over 7 bases. Sequences were obtained from PBMCs. This TCR was sampled from a female donor in good health and CMV-seropositive. DNA for the CDR3: TGTGCCAGCAGCTCCGAAGGGGGCGATGAGCAGTTCTTC. This sequence encodes CASSSEGGDEQFF.